This is a list of T cell receptor beta chains from one sample in a study of T-cell reconstitution after alpha-beta-depleted transplantation in children. One entry per CDR3 protein, called by TCRdb with MiXCR from the PCR reads. This sample has 250,000 to 400,000 distinct CDR3 sequences, with around 25% found just once. The sample was PBMCs, mostly from graft donor cells, taken 180 days after TCRalphabeta/CD19-depleted stem cell transplant. These receptors were collected from a male patient aged 10-17 years who had a stem cell transplant for acute lymphoblastic leukemia, so the T cells may come from the graft donor. The conserved cysteine and the conserved F or W are not part of the CDR3 here. Fields, in order: clone size, J gene, V gene, D gene, CDR3 protein. The D gene is left open where the match is weak. Some rows have no size entry. The others give once, few or many, or a class for an expanded clone.

>few|TRBJ1-4|TRBV4-1|TRBD1
ASSHRSTGGDEKLF
>.|TRBJ2-4|TRBV3-1|.
ASGNLFRDTKNIQY
>.|TRBJ2-7|TRBV7-2|.
ASSLTGRVSREQY
>few|TRBJ2-7|TRBV25-1|.
ASSDVLGLNEQY
>.|TRBJ2-3|TRBV5-6|.
ASSWGPDTQY
>.|TRBJ1-4|TRBV20-1|.
SVRGEKLF
>few|TRBJ2-2|TRBV2|.
ASKNRARDTGELF
>few|TRBJ2-3|TRBV14|TRBD1
ASSQVTGATRADTQY
>few|TRBJ1-2|TRBV28|TRBD1
ASSFFNGAGTGYYGYT
>.|TRBJ2-7|TRBV6-5|.
ASSYSGGTYEQY
>.|TRBJ2-7|TRBV12-3/TRBV12-4|.
ASSRGPHSYEQY
>.|TRBJ2-1|TRBV6-6|TRBD2
ASGLAGVNEQF
>few|TRBJ2-1|TRBV29-1|TRBD2
SAPIPGLAGDVNEQF
>.|TRBJ2-7|TRBV7-6|.
ASSPKGDLYYYEQY
>once|TRBJ1-1|TRBV28|.
ASSLEVFTEAF
>.|TRBJ2-4|TRBV5-1|.
ASSLQGTGFVQY
>.|TRBJ2-6|TRBV7-2|.
ASSLGAGSGANVLT
>.|TRBJ2-7|TRBV4-2|TRBD2
ASSQDPSGPPYEQY
>few|TRBJ1-3|TRBV5-1|.
ASSGGLSPGNTIY
>.|TRBJ2-3|TRBV2|.
ATPKEVYTDTQY
>.|TRBJ1-1|TRBV25-1|TRBD1
ASSGSTGPREAF
>few|TRBJ2-7|TRBV29-1|TRBD2
SVWGGGKGEQY
>few|TRBJ2-3|TRBV5-1|.
ASTPYSTDTQY
>few|TRBJ1-6|TRBV20-1|.
SAAKNQGLDSPLH
>few|TRBJ2-5|TRBV24-1|TRBD2
ATPREYQETQY
>few|TRBJ2-5|TRBV7-9|TRBD1
ASSFPRDRGDQETQY
>few|TRBJ2-2|TRBV7-9|.
ASIRQAPPDGELF
>many|TRBJ2-2|TRBV5-1|.
ASRRAGAANTGELF
>few|TRBJ2-1|TRBV18|TRBD2
ASSTGLAGGGLTYNEQF
>.|TRBJ1-4|TRBV29-1|TRBD1
SVEIRGDDEKLF
>.|TRBJ2-5|TRBV5-1|TRBD2
ASARLAGVVETQY
>.|TRBJ1-6|TRBV21-1|.
ASSMGQATGDSPLH
>.|TRBJ2-5|TRBV7-3|.
ASSPHGMGLGETQY
>few|TRBJ2-7|TRBV27|TRBD2
ASSLAGTSGASPSYEQY
>.|TRBJ1-3|TRBV20-1|.
SDRDLGSGNTIY
>.|TRBJ1-1|TRBV11-1|.
ASSLVLVAELMNTEAF
>few|TRBJ1-3|TRBV5-1|TRBD1
ASSLQGLSSGNTIY
>few|TRBJ2-1|TRBV7-9|TRBD2
ASSLRGLAAYNEQF
>few|TRBJ2-3|TRBV5-1|.
ASNKGLQTTDTQY
>.|TRBJ2-7|TRBV7-3|.
ASSLTKSYEQY
>.|TRBJ1-2|TRBV4-1|.
ASSQHPLGQYNYGYT
>few|TRBJ1-2|TRBV29-1|.
SAGRRGSNYGYT
>.|TRBJ2-3|TRBV3-1|TRBD2
ASSQDWGLVSTDTQY
>.|TRBJ2-3|TRBV12-3/TRBV12-4|TRBD2
ASSFGASGRTDTQY
>.|TRBJ2-6|TRBV29-1|.
SVEGLPGANVLT
>many|TRBJ2-3|TRBV5-1|TRBD2
ASSNGLAGVMADTQY
>.|TRBJ2-3|TRBV10-3|TRBD2
AISESLAGPSQY
>.|TRBJ2-5|TRBV7-3|.
ASSLTLGETQY